Given below is one T cell receptor beta chain in context. Its antigen is currently unknown. The read comes to an end 3 residues before the CDR3 does, leaving the germline J gene to fill in the end. The V and J ends lost 3 bases and 2 bases, in that order; junction bases with no gene match: 1. Per the germline V gene, CDR1 is KGHSH and CDR2 is LQKENI. The CDR3 spans 14 residues. Unstimulated Tregs (CD4+CD25+CD127-) and CD4+CD25- non-Tregs were sorted from PBMCs. The data were taken from a study of Tregs in tolerant kidney transplant recipients. Study findings and constraints: The most relevant donor-specific Treg TCRbeta repertoire apparently came from expansion with activated donor B cells. Antigen-driven expansion was suggested because donor-specific Tregs expanded more than all Tregs in tolerant patients.

Some clones are missing from TCRdb's copy, which holds only in-frame ones; the method was immunoSEQ multiplex PCR. The specimen's table records fewer than 55,000 clones. The sequenced sample was CD4+ T cells from blood, obtained before the transplant. The rearrangement uses TRBV18 and TRBJ2-1; 7 positions agree with TRBD1. This TCR derives from a human donor who received a combined kidney and bone marrow transplant. CDR3 DNA (partial): TGTGCCAGCTCACCGACAGGGACCTACAATGAG. The encoded protein is CASSPTGTYNE. The whole CDR3 sequence is CASSPTGTYNEQFF.